The 22 T cell receptor beta chains below come from one sample, sequenced in a study of T cells of healthy individuals. From the 5' RACE reads, TCRdb called clonotypes with MiXCR, one entry per CDR3 protein. Among around 63,000 distinct CDR3 sequences listed, around 16% were seen once. These receptors were taken from a human donor in good health.

This clonotype was detected many times. The V call is TRBV18, the J call TRBJ2-3; no definite D call. Between the trimmed V and J ends, which lost 4 bases and 4 bases, there was a span of 9 bases. The CDR3 extends over 13 amino acids. The germline gives CDR1 KGHSH, CDR2 LQKENI. The CDR3 coding sequence is TGTGCCAGCTCACTGGATGGGGCAGATACGCAGTATTTT. Translated, it gives CASSLDGADTQYF.

This chain links TRBV6-5 with TRBJ2-5, with 7 bases matching TRBD2. From germline, CDR1 is MNHEY and CDR2 SVGAGI. V gave up 2 bases and J gave up 3 bases; unmatched junction bases: 6. This CDR3 comprises 15 residues. Written as DNA, the CDR3 is TGTGCCAGCAGTTACGCGGGGGAGTCAAAAGAGACCCAGTACTTC. Translation gives CASSYAGESKETQYF.

There are many counts of this clonotype. The chain uses TRBV5-1 and TRBJ1-4, with a tentative D call TRBD1 (6 bases). Germline V lookup: CDR1 SGHRS, CDR2 YFSETQ. V lost 1 base and J lost 7, with 11 bases in between. The CDR3 spans 14 residues. CDR3 sequence: CASSLRGGGEKLFF. The CDR3 bases are TGCGCCAGCAGCTTGAGAGGGGGTGGTGAAAAACTGTTTTTT.

A note on this clonotype: A junction boundary mismatches the germline segment, possibly from a read error. The rearrangement links TRBV3-1 to TRBJ2-5; 7 bases agree with TRBD1. Germline CDR1 LGHDT, CDR2 YNNKEL (reference sequence). The CDR3 covers 16 residues. CDR3 sequence reads: CAGSFRTGSYQETQYF. In DNA form, the CDR3 reads TGTGCCGGCAGCTTTCGGACAGGCTCCTACCAAGAGACCCAGTACTTC.

The table lists this clonotype with many counts. The rearrangement uses TRBV2 and TRBJ2-1; D remains ambiguous. Trimming left V 6 bases short and J 14 bases short, with 14 bases between. Germline V CDR1 and CDR2: SNHLY, FYNNEI. There are 11 residues in the CDR3. CDR3 sequence: CASSFDSGKFF. The CDR3 DNA follows: TGTGCCAGCAGCTTCGACTCCGGCAAGTTCTTC.

The sample holds a few counts of this clonotype. The CDR3: CASSWGRRGDGRETQYF. CDR3 sequence (DNA): TGCGCCAGCAGCTGGGGTCGGCGGGGGGACGGTCGAGAGACCCAGTACTTC. This chain joins TRBV5-1 and TRBJ2-5, with 8 bases fitting TRBD2. Germline CDR1 and CDR2: SGHRS and YFSETQ. Trimming removed 3 bases from V and 4 bases from J; junction bases left unmatched: 14. The CDR3 runs to 17 residues.

This clonotype was observed a handful of times. The gene calls are TRBV25-1 and TRBJ2-1, with 9 nucleotides matching TRBD2. The length of the CDR3 is 16 residues. V was pared by 5 bases and J by 8 bases, with 13 bases of the junction left unmatched. Looked up from germline, CDR1 is MGHDK and CDR2 is SYGVNS. DNA for the CDR3: TGTGCCAGCAGTCCCGGGGGTAGCGGGAGCGCAGATGAGCAGTTCTTC. Protein sequence: CASSPGGSGSADEQFF.

This clonotype has at least ten counts. The chain is built from TRBV27 and TRBJ2-3; 13 bases are shared with TRBD2. The length of the CDR3 is 16 residues. In germline, CDR1 is MNHEY, CDR2 SMNVEV (reference sequence). Losses at the gene ends were 3 bases for V and 3 bases for J; bases not matched to a gene: 3. The CDR3 DNA is TGTGCCAGCAGTTTGGGGACTAGCGGGATGACAGATACGCAGTATTTT. Translated: CASSLGTSGMTDTQYF.

CDR3 DNA sequence: TGCGCCAGCAGCCAAGATAGCGGGGGGGCCACAGATACGCAGTATTTT. Protein sequence: CASSQDSGGATDTQYF. The V call is TRBV4-3, the J call TRBJ2-3; TRBD2 agrees at 11 bases. This CDR3 is 16 amino acids long. Trimming removed 0 bases from V and 2 bases from J; junction bases left unmatched: 1. Per germline, CDR1 LGHNA and CDR2 YSLEER.

This clonotype has at least ten counts. The V gene is TRBV7-6, the J gene TRBJ2-3; TRBD1 matches at 8 bases. The CDR3 is made up of 15 amino acids. Germline assignment: CDR1 SGHVS and CDR2 FNYEAQ. V was clipped by 4 bases and J by 2 bases; unmatched bases: 5. DNA of the CDR3: TGTGCCAGCAGCTCACAGGGGGTGTTCACAGATACGCAGTATTTT. It is translated as CASSSQGVFTDTQYF.

This chain connects TRBV11-2 to TRBJ2-2, with D uncertain. The V end was cut by 4 bases, the J end by 7 bases, with 4 bases between. CDR3 size: 11 residues. The germline V gene has CDR1 SGHAT and CDR2 FQNNGV. The CDR3 sequence is CASSWGGELFF. The CDR3 DNA is TGTGCCAGCAGCTGGGGCGGGGAGCTGTTTTTT.

This clonotype has a count of ten or more. The V gene is TRBV5-1, the J gene TRBJ1-2; TRBD1 matches at 9 bases. The CDR3 extends over 13 amino acids. The V segment lost 4 bases and the J segment 4 bases; nucleotides outside the gene matches: 2. Germline CDR1 is SGHRS and CDR2 is YFSETQ. Written as DNA, the CDR3 is TGCGCCAGCAGCCCGGGACAGGGCTATGGCTACACCTTC. It encodes CASSPGQGYGYTF.

This clonotype was observed many times. V is TRBV7-9 and J is TRBJ2-3, with a tentative D call TRBD1 (6 bases). This CDR3 region has 13 residues. Germline CDR1 is SEHNR and CDR2 is FQNEAQ (reference sequence). V was clipped by 8 bases and J by 0 bases, with 9 bases between them. The CDR3 loop reads CASERGSTDTQYF. The CDR3 DNA follows: TGTGCCAGCGAAAGGGGGAGCACAGATACGCAGTATTTT.

By sample share, this clonotype is medium-sized (0.01 to 0.1%). The rearrangement joins TRBV6-2 or TRBV6-3 to TRBJ2-1, with D perhaps being TRBD1 or TRBD2 (5 bases each). The CDR3 totals 14 residues. The germline V gene encodes CDR1 MNHEY and CDR2 SVGEGT. The germline V and J ends were trimmed by 4 bases and 4 bases, with 11 bases remaining between them. The DNA of the CDR3 is TGTGCCAGCAGTTTCGGGGACGATTACAATGAGCAGTTCTTC. Amino acids: CASSFGDDYNEQFF.

The CDR3 DNA sequence: TGCAGTGCGAAAGGCCCTAACTATGGCTACACCTTC. Residues: CSAKGPNYGYTF. V usage is TRBV20-1 and J usage is TRBJ1-2, with D unresolved. Germline V lookup: CDR1 DFQATT, CDR2 SNEGSKA (reference sequence). V lost 6 bases, J lost 0 bases, and 8 bases lay in between. The CDR3 totals 12 residues.

This clonotype was seen many times. The rearrangement uses TRBV6-6 and TRBJ2-3; D unclear. V lost 2 bases to trimming and J lost 2 bases, with 2 bases between them. Germline V gene sequence: CDR1 MNHNY, CDR2 SVGAGI (reference sequence). The CDR3 totals 12 residues. This CDR3 reads CASSYNTDTQYF. In DNA, the CDR3 is TGTGCCAGCAGTTACAACACAGATACGCAGTATTTT.

This clonotype was seen at least ten times. This chain links TRBV3-1 with TRBJ2-1; D uncertain. Germline CDR1 is LGHDT and CDR2 is YNNKEL (reference sequence). The CDR3 runs to 14 residues. Trimming took 4 bases from V and 4 from J, leaving 11 bases between them. The CDR3 DNA reads TGTGCCAGCAGCCTCCAGACTCAATACAATGAGCAGTTCTTC. Residues: CASSLQTQYNEQFF.

This chain joins TRBV25-1 and TRBJ2-3, with 9 bases fitting TRBD2. The CDR3 is made up of 16 amino acids. Germline trimming cut 4 bases from V and 4 bases from J; bases unmatched to any gene: 9. CDR1 is MGHDK, CDR2 SYGVNS, per germline. CDR3 in amino acids: CASSGTRTSAADTQYF. CDR3 in DNA: TGTGCCAGCAGTGGGACTCGGACTAGCGCAGCAGATACGCAGTATTTT.

In regard to this clonotype: It may be a read error: a sequence one base away is much more abundant. The gene calls are TRBV7-9 and TRBJ2-1; either TRBD1 or TRBD2 may fit D (5 bases each). The CDR3 is made up of 16 amino acids. Germline lookup yields CDR1 SEHNR and CDR2 FQNEAQ (reference sequence). With 5 bases removed from V and 7 bases from J, the gap between germline ends came to 21 bases. The CDR3 sequence: CASSAWGCGARNEQFF. CDR3 nucleotides: TGTGCCAGCAGCGCCTGGGGGTGTGGGGCGCGGAATGAGCAGTTCTTC.

The rearrangement uses TRBV19 and TRBJ2-1, with a tentative D call TRBD2 (6 bases). The CDR3 consists of 14 residues. Germline V gene lookup returns CDR1 LNHDA and CDR2 SQIVND (reference sequence). V was trimmed by 1 base and J by 2 bases, leaving 6 bases between them. CDR3 loop: CASSIGGAYNEQFF. In nucleotides, the CDR3 is TGTGCCAGTAGTATAGGGGGGGCCTACAATGAGCAGTTCTTC.

This clonotype was seen many times. The chain combines TRBV11-1 with TRBJ1-6; a possible D gene is TRBD1 (6 bases). The length of the CDR3 is 16 residues. The germline CDR1 and CDR2 sequences are SGHAT and FQDESV (reference sequence). Trimming removed 5 bases at V and 11 bases at J, with 22 bases between. This chain's CDR3 is CASSLPEGGRLPPLHF. DNA for the CDR3: TGTGCCAGCAGCCTTCCCGAGGGGGGTCGCCTCCCACCCCTCCACTTT.

This clonotype was detected only once. The CDR3 protein is CSARGRLNTEAFF. The DNA of the CDR3 is TGCAGTGCTAGAGGACGGCTGAACACTGAAGCTTTCTTT. This chain uses TRBV20-1 with TRBJ1-1; D is unresolved. Germline lookup yields CDR1 DFQATT and CDR2 SNEGSKA (reference sequence). The CDR3 runs to 13 residues. Trimming removed 1 base at V and 0 bases at J, with 6 bases between.